The sequence of this TCR beta chain was determined in a study of blood T cell repertoires in COVID-19. At the level of the study: Acute and convalescent COVID-19 specimens originated in the United States, Italy and Spain. Sources were T cells, B-cell-depleted T cells, or PBMCs; the material itself was cDNA or gDNA.

Per the original methods: Reference gene primer amplification gave nucleated cell count estimates. Profiling relied on immunoSEQ multiplex PCR, and the TCRdb table lists in-frame clones only, not all of them. The V and J calls and clone size were taken over from that table, and D and trimming were inferred from the DNA. The data contain about 42,000 clones, 80% to 90% of them singletons. This clone was recorded once. This CDR3 spans 13 amino acids. The V gene lost 6 bases and the J gene lost 6 bases, with 12 bases spanning the gap. The sequenced sample was peripheral blood. The rearrangement links TRBV12-3 or TRBV12-4 to TRBJ2-1; D is unclear. The TCR comes from a man aged 25-45 years with active or convalescent COVID-19. Written as DNA, the CDR3 is TGTGCCAGCAGCCAACTTCGATTCAATGAGCAGTTCTTC. Protein product: CASSQLRFNEQFF.